These 5 T cell receptor beta chains share one sample of origin, sequenced in a study of CD8 T cells in Susac syndrome (dated by TCRdb to the late 2010s). The library came from the immunoSEQ multiplex PCR assay. RNA was extracted using the RNeasy kit, and roughly 0.5 to 1 microgram was reverse transcribed with random hexamers. TCRdb applied fastp at Q25 and MiXCR to the public reads, then kept only in-frame beta chains. Entries are consolidated by CDR3 protein sequence, retaining the most common genes and DNA. This sample comprises over 120,000 distinct CDR3 sequences, around 93% of them detected only once. The biggest ten clones account for around 0.15% of the sample. The sample comprised CD4+ T cells from PBMCs. Receptor source: a human donor with Susac syndrome.

The chain recombines TRBV20-1 with TRBJ2-4; the D is unclear. Germline V gene lookup returns CDR1 DFQATT and CDR2 SNEGSKA (reference sequence). The CDR3 has 11 amino acids. Trimming removed 6 bases from V and 8 bases from J, with 11 bases in between. DNA for the CDR3: TGCAGTGCAACCCCATTCGACATTCAGTACTTC. This translates into CSATPFDIQYF.

This clonotype was observed a single time. The chain joins TRBV29-1 to TRBJ2-7; 13 bases map to TRBD2. V lost 7 bases and J lost 2; bases outside the gene matches: 5. The germline V gene has CDR1 SQVTM and CDR2 ANQGSEA. The CDR3 extends over 14 amino acids. CDR3 amino acids: CSATGLAGAYEQYF. The CDR3 DNA reads TGCAGCGCTACCGGACTAGCGGGAGCCTACGAGCAGTACTTC.

This clonotype is a singleton in its sample. The CDR3 DNA sequence: TGTGCCAGCAGCTGGGAACAGGGGGGTCGTACTGAAGCTTTCTTT. Amino acids: CASSWEQGGRTEAFF. This chain links TRBV5-6 with TRBJ1-1, with 8 bases fitting TRBD1. After removal of 3 bases from V and 5 bases from J, the junction contained 9 bases not matched to a gene. Germline CDR1 is SGHDT and CDR2 is YYEEEE. The CDR3 is 15 residues long.

J is TRBJ2-6 and V is TRBV5-1; 7 bases line up with TRBD1. This CDR3 is 16 amino acids long. From germline, CDR1 is SGHRS and CDR2 YFSETQ. V trimming: 4 bases; J trimming: 0 bases; junction bases outside the gene matches: 4. The CDR3 sequence: CASSPTGSSGANVLTF. CDR3 DNA sequence: TGCGCCAGCAGCCCGACAGGGAGCTCTGGGGCCAACGTCCTGACTTTC.

This clonotype was detected once. The chain carries TRBV4-1 and TRBJ2-6; TRBD2 matches at 12 bases. Germline-derived CDR1 and CDR2 are MGHRA and YSYEKL. After removal of 2 bases from V and 7 bases from J, the junction contained 9 bases not matched to a gene. CDR3 length equals 18 residues. The CDR3: CASSQLAGTSGPANVLTF. The CDR3 nucleotides are TGCGCCAGCAGCCAACTGGCCGGGACTAGCGGGCCCGCCAACGTCCTGACTTTC.